This TCR beta chain was identified in a study of graft-versus-host responses after intestinal transplantation. Overall study: Recipients uniformly received anti-thymocyte globulin induction, followed by tacrolimus and steroids for roughly 3 years. Points from the study as a whole: Peak GvH clone levels in circulation were associated with early post-transplant HvG declines. Recipient-marrow GvH clones were detected, some having first appeared in ileum or blood.

The authors combined some 200,000 CFSE-labeled responder cells with some 200,000 irradiated, violet-dye-labeled stimulator cells in plates. Upon completion of the reaction, proliferating CFSE-low responders, both CD3+CD4+ and CD3+CD8+, were sorted. Per the germline V gene, CDR1 is LGHNA and CDR2 is YNFKEQ. With 6 bases removed from V and 6 bases from J, the gap between germline ends came to 15 bases. CDR3 length: 13 amino acids. Generated by immunoSEQ multiplex PCR, the TCRdb table keeps only in-frame clones and is missing some. The sample lists roughly 23,000 clones, 44% occurring once. This clonotype was obtained from a human patient who was an organ donor for intestinal transplantation. The sequenced sample was alloreactive CD8+ T cells from a mixed lymphocyte reaction culture, obtained before transplantation. The subset denotes: CFSE-low proliferating T cells sorted from approximately 6-day pre-transplant mixed lymphocyte reaction (GvH or HvG direction). The chain employs TRBV4-2 and TRBJ2-7; a weak D match, TRBD1 (6 bases). The CDR3: CASRDSGQFEQYF. Here the CDR3 DNA reads TGTGCCAGCAGAGATAGTGGACAGTTCGAGCAGTACTTC.